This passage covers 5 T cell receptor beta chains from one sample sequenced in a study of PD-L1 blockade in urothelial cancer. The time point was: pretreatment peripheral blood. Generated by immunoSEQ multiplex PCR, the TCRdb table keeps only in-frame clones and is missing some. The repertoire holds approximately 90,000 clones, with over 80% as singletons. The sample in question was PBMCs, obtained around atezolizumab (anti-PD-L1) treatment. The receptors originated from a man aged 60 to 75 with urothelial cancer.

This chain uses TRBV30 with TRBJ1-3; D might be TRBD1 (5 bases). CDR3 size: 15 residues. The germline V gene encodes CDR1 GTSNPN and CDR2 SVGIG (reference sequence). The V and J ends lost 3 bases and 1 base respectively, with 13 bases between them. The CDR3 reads CAWSGQGFSGNTIYF. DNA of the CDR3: TGTGCCTGGAGCGGGCAGGGATTTTCTGGAAACACCATATATTTT.

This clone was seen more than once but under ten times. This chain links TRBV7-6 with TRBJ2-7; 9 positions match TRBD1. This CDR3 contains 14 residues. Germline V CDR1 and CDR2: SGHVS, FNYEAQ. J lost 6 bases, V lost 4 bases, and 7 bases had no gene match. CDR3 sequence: CASSYGQGNVEQYF. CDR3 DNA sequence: TGTGCCAGCAGCTACGGACAGGGGAATGTCGAGCAGTACTTC. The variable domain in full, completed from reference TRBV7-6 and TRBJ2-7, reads GAGVSQSPRYKVTKRGQDVALRCDPISGHVSLYWYRQALGQGPEFLTYFNYEAQQDKSGLPNDRFSAERPEGSISTLTIQRTEQRDSAMYRCASSYGQGNVEQYFGPGTRLTVT.

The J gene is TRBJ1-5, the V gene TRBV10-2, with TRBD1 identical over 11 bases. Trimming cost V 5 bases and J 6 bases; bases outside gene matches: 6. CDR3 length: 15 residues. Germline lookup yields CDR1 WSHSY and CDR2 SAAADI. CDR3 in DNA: TGCGCCAGCAGTCGGGACAGGGGGTCAGGTCAGCCCCAGCATTTT. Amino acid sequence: CASSRDRGSGQPQHF.

CDR3 region: CASSPAQMAGYNEQFF. CDR3 nucleotides: TGTGCCAGCAGCCCAGCCCAAATGGCAGGGTACAATGAGCAGTTCTTC. The V call is TRBV7-8, the J call TRBJ2-1; D is possibly TRBD1 (5 bases). The V end lost 5 bases, the J end lost 4 bases, and 18 bases lay between the germline ends. Germline CDR1 and CDR2: SGHVS and FQNEAQ. CDR3 length equals 16 residues.

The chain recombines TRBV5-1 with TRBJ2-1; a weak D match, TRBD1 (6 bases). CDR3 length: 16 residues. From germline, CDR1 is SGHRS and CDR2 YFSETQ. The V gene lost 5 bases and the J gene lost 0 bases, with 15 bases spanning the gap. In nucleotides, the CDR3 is TGCGCCAGCAGAGAAGGACAGTTAAGCTCCTACAATGAGCAGTTCTTC. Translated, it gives CASREGQLSSYNEQFF.